This T cell receptor beta chain originates from a study of blood T cell repertoires in COVID-19. Study context: Collection of acute and convalescent COVID-19 samples took place in the United States, Italy and Spain. In each case, the material was cDNA or gDNA derived from T cells, B-cell-depleted T cells, or PBMCs.

Germline V gene data show CDR1 as LNHDA and CDR2 as SQIVND (reference sequence). The CDR3 is 17 residues long. The ends lost 6 bases at V and 1 base at J; junction bases unmatched: 14. TCRdb's table, derived via immunoSEQ multiplex PCR, lists solely in-frame clones and lacks some. The sample carries 200,000 to 300,000 clones, 84% recorded once. A single count supports this clone. Source material: peripheral blood. J is TRBJ1-1 and V is TRBV19, with 7 bases that match TRBD1. This TCR was recovered from a man between 40 and 49 years old who had recovered from COVID-19. DNA for the CDR3: TGTGCCAGTAGCCCTCCCCCCACAAGGGGGCAGAACACTGAAGCTTTCTTT. Residues: CASSPPPTRGQNTEAFF.